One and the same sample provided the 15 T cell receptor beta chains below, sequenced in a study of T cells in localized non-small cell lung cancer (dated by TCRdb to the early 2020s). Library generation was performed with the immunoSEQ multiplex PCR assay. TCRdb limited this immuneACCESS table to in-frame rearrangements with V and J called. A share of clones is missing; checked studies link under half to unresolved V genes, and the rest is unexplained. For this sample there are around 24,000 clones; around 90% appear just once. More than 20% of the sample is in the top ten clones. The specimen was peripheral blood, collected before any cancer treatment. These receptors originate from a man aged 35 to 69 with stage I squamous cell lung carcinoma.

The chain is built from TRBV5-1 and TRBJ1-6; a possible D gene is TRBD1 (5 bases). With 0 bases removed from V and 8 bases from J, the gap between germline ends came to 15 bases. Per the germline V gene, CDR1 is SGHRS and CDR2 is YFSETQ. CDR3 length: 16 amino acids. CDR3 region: CASSLVGGTNDSPLHF. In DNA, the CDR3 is TGCGCCAGCAGCTTGGTCGGGGGGACCAACGATTCACCCCTCCACTTT. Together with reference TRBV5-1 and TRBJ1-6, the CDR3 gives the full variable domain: KAGVTQTPRYLIKTRGQQVTLSCSPISGHRSVSWYQQTPGQGLQFLFEYFSETQRNKGNFPGRFSGRQFSNSRSEMNVSTLELGDSALYLCASSLVGGTNDSPLHFGNGTRLTVT.

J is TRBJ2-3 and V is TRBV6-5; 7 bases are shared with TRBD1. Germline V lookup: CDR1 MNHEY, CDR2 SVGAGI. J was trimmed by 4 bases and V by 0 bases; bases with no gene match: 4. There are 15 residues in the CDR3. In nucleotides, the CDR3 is TGTGCCAGCAGTTACTCTTCGGGACAGTCAGATACGCAGTATTTT. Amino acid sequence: CASSYSSGQSDTQYF.

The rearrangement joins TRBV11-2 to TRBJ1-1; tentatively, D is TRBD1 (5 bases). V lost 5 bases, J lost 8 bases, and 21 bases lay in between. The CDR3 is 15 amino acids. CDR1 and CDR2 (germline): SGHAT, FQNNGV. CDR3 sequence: CASSLPSGARPEAFF. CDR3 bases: TGTGCCAGCAGCCTCCCCTCCGGGGCCCGTCCCGAAGCTTTCTTT.

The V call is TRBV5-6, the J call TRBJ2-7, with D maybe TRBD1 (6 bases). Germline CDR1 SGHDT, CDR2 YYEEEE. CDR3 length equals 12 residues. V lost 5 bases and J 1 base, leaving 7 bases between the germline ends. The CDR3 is CASRTGSYEQYF. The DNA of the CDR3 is TGTGCCAGCAGGACAGGTTCCTACGAGCAGTACTTC. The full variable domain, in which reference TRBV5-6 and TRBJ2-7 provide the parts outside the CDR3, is DAGVTQSPTHLIKTRGQQVTLRCSPKSGHDTVSWYQQALGQGPQFIFQYYEEEERQRGNFPDRFSGHQFPNYSSELNVNALLLGDSALYLCASRTGSYEQYFGPGTRLTVT.

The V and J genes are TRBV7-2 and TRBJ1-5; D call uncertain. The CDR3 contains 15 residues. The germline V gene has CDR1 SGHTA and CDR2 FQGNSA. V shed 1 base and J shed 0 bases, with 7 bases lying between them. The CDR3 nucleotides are TGTGCCAGCAGCTTAGTTTCTTATAGCAATCAGCCCCAGCATTTT. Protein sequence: CASSLVSYSNQPQHF.

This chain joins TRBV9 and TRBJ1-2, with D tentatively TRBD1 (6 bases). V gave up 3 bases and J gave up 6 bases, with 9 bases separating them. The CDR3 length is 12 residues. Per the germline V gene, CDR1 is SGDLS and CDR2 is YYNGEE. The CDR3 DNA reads TGTGCCAGCAGCGAACCAGGGGATGGCTACACCTTC. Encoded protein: CASSEPGDGYTF. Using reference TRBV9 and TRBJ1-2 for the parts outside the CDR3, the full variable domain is DSGVTQTPKHLITATGQRVTLRCSPRSGDLSVYWYQQSLDQGLQFLIQYYNGEERAKGNILERFSAQQFPDLHSELNLSSLELGDSALYFCASSEPGDGYTFGSGTRLTVV.

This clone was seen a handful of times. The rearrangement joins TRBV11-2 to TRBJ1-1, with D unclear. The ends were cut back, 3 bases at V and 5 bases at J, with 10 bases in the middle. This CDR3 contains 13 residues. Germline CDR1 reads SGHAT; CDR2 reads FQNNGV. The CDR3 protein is CASSFAGGTEAFF. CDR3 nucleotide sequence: TGTGCCAGCAGCTTTGCCGGAGGGACTGAAGCTTTCTTT.

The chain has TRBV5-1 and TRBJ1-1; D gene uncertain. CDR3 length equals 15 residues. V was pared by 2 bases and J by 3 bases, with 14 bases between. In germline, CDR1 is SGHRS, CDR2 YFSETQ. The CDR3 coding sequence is TGCGCCAGCAGCTTCACGACGAGTGGGGACACTGAAGCTTTCTTT. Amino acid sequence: CASSFTTSGDTEAFF. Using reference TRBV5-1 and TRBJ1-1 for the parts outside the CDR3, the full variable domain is KAGVTQTPRYLIKTRGQQVTLSCSPISGHRSVSWYQQTPGQGLQFLFEYFSETQRNKGNFPGRFSGRQFSNSRSEMNVSTLELGDSALYLCASSFTTSGDTEAFFGQGTRLTVV.

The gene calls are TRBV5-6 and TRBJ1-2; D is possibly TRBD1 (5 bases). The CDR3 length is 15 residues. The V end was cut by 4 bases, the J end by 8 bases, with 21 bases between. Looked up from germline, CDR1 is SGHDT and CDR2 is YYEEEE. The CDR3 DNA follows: TGTGCCAGCAGCAGGGTCATGCAGGGAGCCTCCGGCTACACCTTC. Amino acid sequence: CASSRVMQGASGYTF.

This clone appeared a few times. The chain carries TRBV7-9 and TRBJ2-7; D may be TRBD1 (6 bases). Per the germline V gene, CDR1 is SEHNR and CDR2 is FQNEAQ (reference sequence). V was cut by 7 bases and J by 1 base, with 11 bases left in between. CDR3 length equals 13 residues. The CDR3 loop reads CASNLGGSYEQYF. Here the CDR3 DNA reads TGTGCCAGCAACCTAGGGGGTTCCTACGAGCAGTACTTC.

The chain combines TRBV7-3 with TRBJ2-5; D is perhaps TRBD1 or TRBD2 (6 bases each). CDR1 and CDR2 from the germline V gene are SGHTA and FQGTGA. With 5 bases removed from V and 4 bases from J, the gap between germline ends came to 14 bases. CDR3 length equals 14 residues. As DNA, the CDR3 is TGTGCCAGCAGCCCCGGGGGCATCGTAGAGACCCAGTACTTC. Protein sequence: CASSPGGIVETQYF. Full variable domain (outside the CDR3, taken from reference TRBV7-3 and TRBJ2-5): GAGVSQTPSNKVTEKGKYVELRCDPISGHTALYWYRQSLGQGPEFLIYFQGTGAADDSGLPNDRFFAVRPEGSVSTLKIQRTERGDSAVYLCASSPGGIVETQYFGPGTRLLVL.

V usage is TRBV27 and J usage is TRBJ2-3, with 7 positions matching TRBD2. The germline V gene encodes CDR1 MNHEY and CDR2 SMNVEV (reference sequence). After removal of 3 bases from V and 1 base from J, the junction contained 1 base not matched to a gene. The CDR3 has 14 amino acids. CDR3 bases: TGTGCCAGCAGTTTTGGGAGGGGCACAGATACGCAGTATTTT. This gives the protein CASSFGRGTDTQYF.

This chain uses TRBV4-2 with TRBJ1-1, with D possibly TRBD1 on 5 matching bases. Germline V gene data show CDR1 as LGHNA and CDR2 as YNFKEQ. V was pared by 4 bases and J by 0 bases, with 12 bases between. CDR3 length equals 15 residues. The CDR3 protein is CASSPEKGMNTEAFF. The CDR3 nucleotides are TGTGCCAGCAGCCCCGAAAAGGGGATGAACACTGAAGCTTTCTTT.

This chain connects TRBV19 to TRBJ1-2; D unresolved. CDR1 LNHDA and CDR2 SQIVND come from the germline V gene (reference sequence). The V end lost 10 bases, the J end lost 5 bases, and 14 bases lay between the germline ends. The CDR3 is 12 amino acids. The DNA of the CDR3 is TGTGCCACCTTAAGAGAGGGATATGGCTACACCTTC. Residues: CATLREGYGYTF. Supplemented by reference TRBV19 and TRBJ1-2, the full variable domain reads DGGITQSPKYLFRKEGQNVTLSCEQNLNHDAMYWYRQDPGQGLRLIYYSQIVNDFQKGDIAEGYSVSREKKESFPLTVTSAQKNPTAFYLCATLREGYGYTFGSGTRLTVV.

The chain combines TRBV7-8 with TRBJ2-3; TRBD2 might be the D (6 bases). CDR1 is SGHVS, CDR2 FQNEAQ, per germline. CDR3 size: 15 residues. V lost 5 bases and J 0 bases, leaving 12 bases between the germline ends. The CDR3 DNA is TGTGCCAGCAGCCTTGGGGGGACTAGCACAGATACGCAGTATTTT. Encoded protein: CASSLGGTSTDTQYF.